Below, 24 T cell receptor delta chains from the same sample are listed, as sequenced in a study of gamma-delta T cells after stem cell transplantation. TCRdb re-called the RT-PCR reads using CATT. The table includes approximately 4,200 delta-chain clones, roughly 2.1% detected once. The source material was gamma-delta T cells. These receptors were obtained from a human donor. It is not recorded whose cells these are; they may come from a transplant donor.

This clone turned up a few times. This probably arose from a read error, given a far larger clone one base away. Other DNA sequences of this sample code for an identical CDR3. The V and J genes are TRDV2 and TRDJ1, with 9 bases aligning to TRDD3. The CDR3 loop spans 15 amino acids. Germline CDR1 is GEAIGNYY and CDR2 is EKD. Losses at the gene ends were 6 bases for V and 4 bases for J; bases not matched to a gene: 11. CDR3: CACLLLGDKGDKLIF. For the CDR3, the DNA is TGTGCCTGTCTTCTACTGGGGGACAAGGGCGATAAACTCATCTTT.

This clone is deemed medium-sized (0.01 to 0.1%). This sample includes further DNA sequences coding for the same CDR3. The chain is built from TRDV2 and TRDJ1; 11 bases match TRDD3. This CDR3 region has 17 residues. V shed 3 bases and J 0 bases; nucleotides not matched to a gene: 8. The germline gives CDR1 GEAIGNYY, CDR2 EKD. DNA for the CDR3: TGTGCCTGTGACTTCCTGGGGGATACTCCGTACACCGATAAACTCATCTTT. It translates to CACDFLGDTPYTDKLIF.

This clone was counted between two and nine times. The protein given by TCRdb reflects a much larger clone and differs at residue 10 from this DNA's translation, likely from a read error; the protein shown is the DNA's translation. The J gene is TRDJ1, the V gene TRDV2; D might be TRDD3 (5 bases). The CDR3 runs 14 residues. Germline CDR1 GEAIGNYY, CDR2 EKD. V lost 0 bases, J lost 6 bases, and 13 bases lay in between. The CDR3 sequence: CACDTVLETYKLIF. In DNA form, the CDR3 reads TGTGCCTGTGACACCGTACTGGAAACCTATAAACTCATCTTT.

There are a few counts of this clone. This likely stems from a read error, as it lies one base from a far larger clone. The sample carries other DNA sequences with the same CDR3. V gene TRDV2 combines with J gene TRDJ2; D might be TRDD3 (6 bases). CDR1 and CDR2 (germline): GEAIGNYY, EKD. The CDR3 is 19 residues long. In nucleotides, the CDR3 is TGCGCCTGTGACACCGTGGGGGGGGAGAAAGCGACTTTGACAGCACAACTCTTCTTT. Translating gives CACDTVGGEKATLTAQLFF.

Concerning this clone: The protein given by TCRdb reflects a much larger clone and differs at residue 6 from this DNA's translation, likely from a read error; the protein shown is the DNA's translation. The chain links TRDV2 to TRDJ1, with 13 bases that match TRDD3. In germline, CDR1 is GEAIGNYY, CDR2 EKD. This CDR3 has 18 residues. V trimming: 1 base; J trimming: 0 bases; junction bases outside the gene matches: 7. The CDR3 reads CACDTMTGGYENTDKLIF. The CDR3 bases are TGTGCCTGTGACACGATGACTGGGGGATACGAGAACACCGATAAACTCATCTTT.

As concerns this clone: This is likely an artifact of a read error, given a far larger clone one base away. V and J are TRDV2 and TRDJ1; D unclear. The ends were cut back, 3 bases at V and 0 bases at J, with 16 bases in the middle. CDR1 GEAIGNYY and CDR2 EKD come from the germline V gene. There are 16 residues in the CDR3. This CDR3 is CACDAVEELYTDKLIF. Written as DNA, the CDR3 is TGTGCCTGTGACGCCGTGGAGGAGTTATACACCGATAAACTCATCTTT.

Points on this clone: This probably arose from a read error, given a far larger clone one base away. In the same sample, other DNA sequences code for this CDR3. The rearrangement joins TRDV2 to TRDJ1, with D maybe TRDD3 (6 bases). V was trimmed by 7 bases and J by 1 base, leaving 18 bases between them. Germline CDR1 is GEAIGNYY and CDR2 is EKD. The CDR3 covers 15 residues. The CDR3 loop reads CACFVLGVATDKLIF. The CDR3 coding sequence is TGTGCCTGCTTCGTACTGGGTGTCGCCACCGATAAACTCATCTTT.

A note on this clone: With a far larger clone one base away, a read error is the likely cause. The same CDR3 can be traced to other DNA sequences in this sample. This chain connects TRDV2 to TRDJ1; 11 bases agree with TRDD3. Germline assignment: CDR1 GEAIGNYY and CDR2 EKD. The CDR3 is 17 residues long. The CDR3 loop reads CACDFLGDTPYTDKLIF. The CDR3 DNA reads TGTGCCTGTGACTTCCTGGGGGATACTCCGTACACCGATAAACTCATCTTC.

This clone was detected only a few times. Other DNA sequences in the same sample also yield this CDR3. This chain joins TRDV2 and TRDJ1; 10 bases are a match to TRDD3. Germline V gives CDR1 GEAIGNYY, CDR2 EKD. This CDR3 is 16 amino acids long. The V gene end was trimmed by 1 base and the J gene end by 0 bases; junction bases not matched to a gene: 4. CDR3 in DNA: TGTGCCTGTGACACTGTAGGGGGATACGACACCGATAAACTCATCTTT. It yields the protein CACDTVGGYDTDKLIF.

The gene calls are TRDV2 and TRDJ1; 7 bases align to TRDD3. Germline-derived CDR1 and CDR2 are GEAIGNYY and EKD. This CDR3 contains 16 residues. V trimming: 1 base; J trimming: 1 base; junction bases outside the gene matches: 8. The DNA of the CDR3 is TGTGCCTGTGACACTCTCGTTGGGGGACCCACCGATAAACTCATCTTT. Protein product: CACDTLVGGPTDKLIF.

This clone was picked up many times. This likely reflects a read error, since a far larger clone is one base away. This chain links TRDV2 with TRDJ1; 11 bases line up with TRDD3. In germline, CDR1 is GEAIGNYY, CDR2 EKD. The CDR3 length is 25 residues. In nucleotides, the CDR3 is TGTGCCTGTGACACCTTAAATCCTCCCATACTGGGGGATAAGGGACCAGACCGTATGACCGATAAACTCACCTTT. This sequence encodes CACDTLNPPILGDKGPDRMTDKLTF.

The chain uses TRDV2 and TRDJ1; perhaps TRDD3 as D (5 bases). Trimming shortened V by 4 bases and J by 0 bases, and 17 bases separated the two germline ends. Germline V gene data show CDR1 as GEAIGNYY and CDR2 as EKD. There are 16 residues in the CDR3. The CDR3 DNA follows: TGTGCCTGTGATGAGCTGGGAGATGATTACACCGATAAACTCATCTTT. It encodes CACDELGDDYTDKLIF.

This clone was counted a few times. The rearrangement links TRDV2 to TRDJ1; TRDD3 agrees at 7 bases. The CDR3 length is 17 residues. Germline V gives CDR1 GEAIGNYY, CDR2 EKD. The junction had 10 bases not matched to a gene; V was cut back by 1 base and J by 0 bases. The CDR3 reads CACDTVLGNKYTDKLIF. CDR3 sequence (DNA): TGTGCCTGTGACACGGTACTGGGGAACAAGTACACCGATAAACTCATCTTT.

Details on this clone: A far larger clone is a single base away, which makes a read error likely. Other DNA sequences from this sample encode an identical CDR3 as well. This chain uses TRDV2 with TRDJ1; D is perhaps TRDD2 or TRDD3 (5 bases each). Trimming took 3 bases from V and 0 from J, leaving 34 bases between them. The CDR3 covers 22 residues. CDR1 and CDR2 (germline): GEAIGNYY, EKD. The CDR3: CACDPLPNLLGRTLGNTDKLIF. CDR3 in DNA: TGTGCCTGTGACCCACTTCCAAATCTGCTGGGTCGAACCCTTGGGAACACCGATAAACTCATCTTT.

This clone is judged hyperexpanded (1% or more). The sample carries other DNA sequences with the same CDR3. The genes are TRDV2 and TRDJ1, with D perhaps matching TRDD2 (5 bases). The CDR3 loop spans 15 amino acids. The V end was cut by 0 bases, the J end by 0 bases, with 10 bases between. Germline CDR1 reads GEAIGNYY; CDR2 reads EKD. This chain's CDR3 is CACDTIGLHTDKLIF. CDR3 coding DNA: TGTGCCTGTGACACCATTGGCCTTCACACCGATAAACTCATCTTT.

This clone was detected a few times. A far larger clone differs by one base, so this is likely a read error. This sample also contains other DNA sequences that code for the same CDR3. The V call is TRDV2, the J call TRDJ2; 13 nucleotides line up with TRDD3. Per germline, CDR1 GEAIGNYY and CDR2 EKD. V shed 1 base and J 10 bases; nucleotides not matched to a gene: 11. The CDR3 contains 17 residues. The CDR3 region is CACDTLATGGYGKQLFF. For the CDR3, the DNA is TGTGCCTGTGACACGTTGGCTACTGGGGGATACGGTAAACAACTCTTCTTT.

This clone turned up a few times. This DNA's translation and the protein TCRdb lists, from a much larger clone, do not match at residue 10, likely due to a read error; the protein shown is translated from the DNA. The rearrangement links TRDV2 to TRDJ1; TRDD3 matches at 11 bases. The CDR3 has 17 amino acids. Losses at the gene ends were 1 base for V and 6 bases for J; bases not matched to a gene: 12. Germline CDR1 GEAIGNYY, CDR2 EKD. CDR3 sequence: CACDTVGDTPGIHKLIF. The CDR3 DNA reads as TGTGCCTGTGACACTGTGGGGGATACGCCCGGTATTCATAAACTCATCTTT.

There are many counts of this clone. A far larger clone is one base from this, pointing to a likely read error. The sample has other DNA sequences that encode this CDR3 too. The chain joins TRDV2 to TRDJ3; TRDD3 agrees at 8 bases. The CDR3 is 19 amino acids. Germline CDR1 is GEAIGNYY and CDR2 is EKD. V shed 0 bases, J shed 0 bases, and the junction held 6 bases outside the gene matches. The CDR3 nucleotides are TGTGCCTGTGACACCACTGGGGGCTACAGCTCCTGGGACACCCGACAGATGTTTTTC. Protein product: CACDTTGGYSSWDTRQMFF.

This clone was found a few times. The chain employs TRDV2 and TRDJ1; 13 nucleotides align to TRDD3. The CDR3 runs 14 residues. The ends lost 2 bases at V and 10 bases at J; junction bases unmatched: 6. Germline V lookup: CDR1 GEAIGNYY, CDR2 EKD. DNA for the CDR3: TGTGCCTGTGACATGATACTGGGGGATACGGGACTCATCTTT. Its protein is CACDMILGDTGLIF.

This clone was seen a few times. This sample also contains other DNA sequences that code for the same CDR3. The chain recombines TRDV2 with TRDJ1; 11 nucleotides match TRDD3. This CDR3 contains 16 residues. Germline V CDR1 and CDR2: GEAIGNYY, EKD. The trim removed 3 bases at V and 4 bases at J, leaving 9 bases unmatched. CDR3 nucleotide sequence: TGTGCCTGTGACCCTTTACTGGGGGATAAGGGCGATAAACTCATCTTT. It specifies CACDPLLGDKGDKLIF.

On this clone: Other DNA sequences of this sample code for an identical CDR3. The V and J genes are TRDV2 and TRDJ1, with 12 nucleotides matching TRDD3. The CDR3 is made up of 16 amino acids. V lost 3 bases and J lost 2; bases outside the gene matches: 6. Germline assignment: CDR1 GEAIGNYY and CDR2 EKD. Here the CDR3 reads CACDPVLGDTTDKLIF. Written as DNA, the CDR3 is TGTGCCTGTGACCCCGTACTGGGGGATACAACCGATAAACTCATCTTT.

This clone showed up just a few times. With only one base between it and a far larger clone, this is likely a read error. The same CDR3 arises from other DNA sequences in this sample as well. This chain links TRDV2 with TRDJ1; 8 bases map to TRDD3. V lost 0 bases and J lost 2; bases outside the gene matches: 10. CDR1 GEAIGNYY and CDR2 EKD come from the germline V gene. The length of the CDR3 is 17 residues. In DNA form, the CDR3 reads TGTGCCTGTGACACCCTACTAGGGGATACAAGAACCGATAAACTCATCTTT. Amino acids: CACDTLLGDTRTDKLIF.

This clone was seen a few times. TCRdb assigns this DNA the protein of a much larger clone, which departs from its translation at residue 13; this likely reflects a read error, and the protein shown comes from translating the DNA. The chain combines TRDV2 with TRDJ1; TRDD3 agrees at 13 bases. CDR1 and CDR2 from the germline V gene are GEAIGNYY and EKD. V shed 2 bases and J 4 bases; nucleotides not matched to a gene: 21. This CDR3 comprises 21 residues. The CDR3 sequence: CACDMILGDTGPRPGNDKLIF. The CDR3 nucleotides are TGTGCCTGTGACATGATACTGGGGGATACGGGTCCACGACCAGGGAACGATAAACTCATCTTT.

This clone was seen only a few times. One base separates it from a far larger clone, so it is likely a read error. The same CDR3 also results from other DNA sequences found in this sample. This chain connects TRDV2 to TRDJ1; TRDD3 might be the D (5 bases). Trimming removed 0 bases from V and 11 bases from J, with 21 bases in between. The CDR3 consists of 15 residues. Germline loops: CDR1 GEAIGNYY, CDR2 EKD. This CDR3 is CACDTVGDIGESLIF. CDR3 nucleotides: TGTGCCTGTGACACCGTTGGAGATATAGGGGAGTCGCTCATCTTT.